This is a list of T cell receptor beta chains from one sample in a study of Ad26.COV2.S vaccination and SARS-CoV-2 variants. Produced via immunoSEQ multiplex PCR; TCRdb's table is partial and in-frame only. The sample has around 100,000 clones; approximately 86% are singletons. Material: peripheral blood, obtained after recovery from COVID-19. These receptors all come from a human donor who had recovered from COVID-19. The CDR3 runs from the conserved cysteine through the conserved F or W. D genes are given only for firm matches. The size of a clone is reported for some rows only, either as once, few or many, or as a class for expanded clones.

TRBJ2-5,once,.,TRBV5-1,TGCGCCAGCAGCTTGGTTGGGGGTCGGGAGACCCAGTACTTC,CASSLVGGRETQYF
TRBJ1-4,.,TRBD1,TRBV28,TGTGCCACCCGATTACAGGGGCCAACTAATGAAAAACTGTTTTTT,CATRLQGPTNEKLFF
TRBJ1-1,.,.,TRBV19,TGTGCCAGTAGTATTACCGGGTTTTTGGCTGAAGCTTTCTTT,CASSITGFLAEAFF
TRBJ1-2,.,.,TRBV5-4,TGTGCCAGCAGATTGGAGGGCCCGGGAGGGTATGGCTACACCTTC,CASRLEGPGGYGYTF
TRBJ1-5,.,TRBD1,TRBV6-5,TGTGCCAGCAGTTCAGGACAGGGGGCACGTCAGCCCCAGCATTTT,CASSSGQGARQPQHF
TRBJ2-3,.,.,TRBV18,TGTGCCAGCTCACCAGGGGATACGCAGTATTTT,CASSPGDTQYF
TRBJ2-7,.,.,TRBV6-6,TGTGCCTGCGGGGAGAGGAGCTCCTACGAGCAGTACTTC,CACGERSSYEQYF
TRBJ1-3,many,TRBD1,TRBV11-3,TGTGCCAGCAGCCCAGGACAGGGACCTGGAAACACCATATATTTT,CASSPGQGPGNTIYF
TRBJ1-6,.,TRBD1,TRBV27,TGTGCCAGCAGTTTATTCGGGACAGGGCTCAATAATTCACCCCTCCACTTT,CASSLFGTGLNNSPLHF
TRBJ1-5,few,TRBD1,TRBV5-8,TGTGCCAGCAGCTTCGCCGCTGGGACAGGGGATCAGCCCCAGCATTTT,CASSFAAGTGDQPQHF
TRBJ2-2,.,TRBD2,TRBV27,TGTGCCAGCACCCCCCTAGCGGTGTATAACACCGGGGAGCTGTTTTTT,CASTPLAVYNTGELFF
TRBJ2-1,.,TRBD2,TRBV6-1,TGTGCCAGCAGTGAAGCCGGGTGGGGGAGCGGGAGTGTGAATGAGCAGTTCTTC,CASSEAGWGSGSVNEQFF
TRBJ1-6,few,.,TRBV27,TGTGCCAGCAGTTTAGACAGGATCGTGACACCCCTCCACTTT,CASSLDRIVTPLHF
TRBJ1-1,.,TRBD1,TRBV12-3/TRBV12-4,TGTGCCAGCAGTTTACGGACAGGAGGTGAAGCTTTCTTT,CASSLRTGGEAFF
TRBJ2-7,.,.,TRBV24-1,TGTGCCACCAGTGCCCTGGGCAGGGCCCTCTTCCACGAGCAGTACTTC,CATSALGRALFHEQYF
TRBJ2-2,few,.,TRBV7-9,TGTGCCAGCAGCTCTAGCGAACTGAACACCGGGGAGCTGTTTTTT,CASSSSELNTGELFF
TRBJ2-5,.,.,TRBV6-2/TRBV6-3,TGTGCCAGCAGTTACGGGAGTGGGGGACAAGAGACCCAGTACTTC,CASSYGSGGQETQYF
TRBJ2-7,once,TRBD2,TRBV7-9,TGTGCCAGCAGCCCCGCTAGCGGGAGGCTTTACGAGCAGTACTTC,CASSPASGRLYEQYF
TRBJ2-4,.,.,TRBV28,TGTGCCAGCAAACGTGTGGGAGCGGGCAGGAACATTCAGTACTTC,CASKRVGAGRNIQYF
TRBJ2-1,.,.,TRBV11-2,TGTGCCAGCAGCTTAGGGTGGGATGAGCAGTTCTTC,CASSLGWDEQFF
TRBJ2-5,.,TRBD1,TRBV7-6,TGTGCCAGCAGCGCTAGGACAGGGGTAGAGACCCAGTACTTC,CASSARTGVETQYF
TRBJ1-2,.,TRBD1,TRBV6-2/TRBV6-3,TGTGCCAGCAGTTACTCGGACAGGCCTAGCTATGGCTACACCTTC,CASSYSDRPSYGYTF
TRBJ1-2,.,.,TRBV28,TGTGCCAGCAGTTTACTTCGGCAGGGTGGTGGCTACACCTTC,CASSLLRQGGGYTF
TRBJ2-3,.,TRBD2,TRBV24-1,TGTGCCACCAGTGATTTGAGGGAGGGTGAGGGCACAGATACGCAGTATTTT,CATSDLREGEGTDTQYF
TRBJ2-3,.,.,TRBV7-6,TGTGCCAGCAGCTTAGACGGGGGGCGCAGCACAGATACGCAGTATTTT,CASSLDGGRSTDTQYF
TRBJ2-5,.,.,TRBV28,TGTGCCAGCAGGCGAGAGGTGGGAGAGACCCAGTACTTC,CASRREVGETQYF
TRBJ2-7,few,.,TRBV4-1,TGCGCCAGCAGCCACTACTCGGACCTATTCTACGAGCAGTACTTC,CASSHYSDLFYEQYF
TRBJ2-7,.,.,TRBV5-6,TGTGCCAGCAGCTTGGGCGCGTACGAGCAGTACTTC,CASSLGAYEQYF
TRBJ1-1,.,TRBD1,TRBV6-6,TGTGCCAGCACCCCGACAGGGGGCGTAGCTTTCTTT,CASTPTGGVAFF
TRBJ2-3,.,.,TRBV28,TGTGCCAGCGGATCCGTCGGGGATACGCAGTATTTT,CASGSVGDTQYF
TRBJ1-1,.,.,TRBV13,TGTGCCGCGGGGGGCACTGAAGCTTTCTTT,CAAGGTEAFF
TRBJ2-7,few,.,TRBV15,TGTGCCACCAGCAGAGATTTGGACTCCTACGAGCAGTACTTC,CATSRDLDSYEQYF
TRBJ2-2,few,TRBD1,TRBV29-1,TGCAGCTCCCGGACAGGGGGTACCGGGGAGCTGTTTTTT,CSSRTGGTGELFF
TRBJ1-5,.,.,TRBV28,TGTGCCAGCAGTTTCTCGACACGCAATCAGCCCCAGCATTTT,CASSFSTRNQPQHF
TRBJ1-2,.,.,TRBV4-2,TGTGCCAGCAGCGGGGGGGGATTGGAGGCGAAAGGCTACACCTTC,CASSGGGLEAKGYTF
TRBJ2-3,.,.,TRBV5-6,TGTGCCAGCAGCTACTTAAGACAGCCAAGGGCAGATACGCAGTATTTT,CASSYLRQPRADTQYF
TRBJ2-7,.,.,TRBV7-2,TGTGCCAGCAGCTTAGGAAAAACCTACGAGCAGTACTTC,CASSLGKTYEQYF
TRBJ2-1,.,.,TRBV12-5,TGTGCTAGTGGTTTGGGGCAGACAAACAATGAGCAGTTCTTC,CASGLGQTNNEQFF
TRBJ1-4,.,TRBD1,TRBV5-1,TGCGCCAGCAGCGTCGGGACAGGGGGAACTAATGAAAAACTGTTTTTT,CASSVGTGGTNEKLFF
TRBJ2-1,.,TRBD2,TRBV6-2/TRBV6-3,TGTGCCAGCAGTTACGGGGGGGGTAATGAGCAGTTCTTC,CASSYGGGNEQFF
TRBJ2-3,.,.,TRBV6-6,TGTGCCAGCAGTTACTCCAGTCAGGGCAGCAATCAGCCCCAGTATTTT,CASSYSSQGSNQPQYF
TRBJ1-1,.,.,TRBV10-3,TGTGCCACACGATTGGAGGGGCCGGGGGGCACTGAAGCTTTCTTT,CATRLEGPGGTEAFF
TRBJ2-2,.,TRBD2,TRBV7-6,TGTGCCAGCAGCTTAGGGGGACTAATTGGGACCGGGGAGCTGTTTTTT,CASSLGGLIGTGELFF
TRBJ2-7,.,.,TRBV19,TGTGCCAGTTCTCCAACATGGGGCGAGCAGTACTTC,CASSPTWGEQYF
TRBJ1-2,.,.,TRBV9,TGTGCCAGCAGCCACCCGGGTTTTAACTATGGCTACACCTTC,CASSHPGFNYGYTF
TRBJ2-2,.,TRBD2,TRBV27,TGTGCCAGCAGCCCCCTTCTAAGCGGGAGGGCCGGGGAGCTGTTTTTT,CASSPLLSGRAGELFF